This entry lists 21 T cell receptor beta chains sequenced from one sample in a study of CD8+CD57+ T cells in acquired aplastic anemia. TCR beta VDJ and CDR3 profiling used genomic DNA as template. From the reads, TCRdb called clonotypes with MiXCR, one entry per CDR3 protein. The table has 250,000 to 300,000 distinct CDR3 sequences, 56% seen once. Input material: sorted CD4+, CD8+, or CD8+CD57+ T cells (not recorded which) from PBMCs. All receptors come from a human donor with severe aplastic anemia or a healthy control (not recorded which).

This clonotype was found a few times. The chain combines TRBV7-8 with TRBJ2-5; weak D call: TRBD2 (6 bases). The germline V gene encodes CDR1 SGHVS and CDR2 FQNEAQ. The V end lost 5 bases, the J end lost 0 bases, and 10 bases lay between the germline ends. The CDR3 spans 14 residues. The CDR3 sequence is CASSTRDYQETQYF. The CDR3 nucleotides are TGTGCCAGCAGCACCCGGGACTACCAAGAGACCCAGTACTTC.

V and J are TRBV12-3 or TRBV12-4 and TRBJ1-2; TRBD1 matches at 10 bases. This CDR3 comprises 15 residues. The J segment lost 1 base and the V segment lost 7 bases, leaving 6 bases of the junction unmatched. CDR3 nucleotides: TGTGCCAGCATCCTGGGACAGGGGATTAACTATGGCTACACCTTC. It is translated as CASILGQGINYGYTF.

This clonotype was detected a few times. This chain connects TRBV28 to TRBJ2-5; 7 bases map to TRBD2. V lost 8 bases and J lost 4; bases outside the gene matches: 10. Germline V gene data show CDR1 as MDHEN and CDR2 as SYDVKM. The CDR3 has 14 amino acids. The chain's CDR3 is CASCSGGGLETQYF. The CDR3 nucleotides read TGTGCCAGCTGTAGCGGCGGGGGTCTAGAGACCCAGTACTTC.

CDR3 residues: CSASDPGTSGTYEQYF. The CDR3 DNA reads TGCAGTGCTAGTGACCCCGGGACTAGCGGAACCTACGAGCAGTACTTC. The chain links TRBV20-1 to TRBJ2-7, with 11 bases aligning to TRBD2. Germline CDR1 is DFQATT and CDR2 is SNEGSKA (reference sequence). The CDR3 contains 16 residues. V lost 3 bases, J lost 2 bases, and 9 bases stayed unmatched.

This clonotype was seen at least ten times. This chain uses TRBV28 with TRBJ2-7; 7 bases agree with TRBD1. After removal of 7 bases from V and 3 bases from J, the junction contained 12 bases not matched to a gene. CDR1 is MDHEN and CDR2 is SYDVKM in the germline V gene. The CDR3 is 15 residues long. In nucleotides, the CDR3 is TGTGCCAGCACCGATGCCTCAGGGGGTAACTACGAGCAGTACTTC. This translates into CASTDASGGNYEQYF.

The chain carries TRBV5-8 and TRBJ2-7; maybe TRBD1 (5 bases). The V end was cut by 4 bases, the J end by 3 bases, with 20 bases between. The germline V gene encodes CDR1 SGHTS and CDR2 YDEGEE. The CDR3 covers 16 residues. CDR3 nucleotides: TGTGCCAGCAGCCAACCGACAGTGTCAGACCTCTACGAGCAGTACTTC. Translated, it gives CASSQPTVSDLYEQYF.

This clonotype was detected ten times or more. V usage is TRBV3-1 and J usage is TRBJ2-3; no clear D gene. Germline assignment: CDR1 LGHDT and CDR2 YNNKEL (reference sequence). The germline V and J ends were trimmed by 2 bases and 4 bases, with 4 bases remaining between them. The CDR3 is 12 residues long. The CDR3 reads CASSQIADTQYF. The DNA for the CDR3 is TGTGCCAGCAGCCAAATCGCAGATACGCAGTATTTT.

This clonotype has a single count. The chain recombines TRBV10-3 with TRBJ1-2, with 7 bases fitting TRBD1. CDR3 length equals 13 residues. Germline CDR1 reads ENHRY; CDR2 reads SYGVKD. The ends lost 5 bases at V and 6 bases at J; junction bases unmatched: 6. CDR3 residues: CAISIDRENGYTF. CDR3 bases: TGTGCCATCAGTATAGACAGGGAGAATGGCTACACCTTC.

The chain has TRBV9 and TRBJ1-4; D perhaps matches TRBD1 (6 bases). The CDR3 contains 15 residues. V was shortened by 0 bases and J by 8 bases, with 14 bases between the two germline ends. Germline V gene sequence: CDR1 SGDLS, CDR2 YYNGEE. The CDR3 sequence: CASSVGGGAGEKLFF. The CDR3 nucleotides are TGTGCCAGCAGCGTAGGGGGGGGGGCAGGGGAAAAACTGTTTTTT. Drawing the rest from reference TRBV9 and TRBJ1-4, the complete variable domain is DSGVTQTPKHLITATGQRVTLRCSPRSGDLSVYWYQQSLDQGLQFLIQYYNGEERAKGNILERFSAQQFPDLHSELNLSSLELGDSALYFCASSVGGGAGEKLFFGSGTQLSVL.

This clonotype was picked up many times. The genes are TRBV7-9 and TRBJ1-4; 7 positions match TRBD1. CDR1 is SEHNR, CDR2 FQNEAQ, per germline (reference sequence). With V trimmed by 3 bases and J by 8 bases, 3 bases remained unmatched. The CDR3 covers 13 residues. CDR3 region: CASSLTGKEKLFF. CDR3 coding DNA: TGTGCCAGCAGCTTGACAGGGAAGGAAAAACTGTTTTTT. The entire variable domain, with the rest obtained from reference TRBV7-9 and TRBJ1-4, is as follows: DTGVSQNPRHKITKRGQNVTFRCDPISEHNRLYWYRQTLGQGPEFLTYFQNEAQLEKSRLLSDRFSAERPKGSFSTLEIQRTEQGDSAMYLCASSLTGKEKLFFGSGTQLSVL.

The chain joins TRBV19 to TRBJ1-1; D might be TRBD1 (5 bases). CDR3 length: 13 residues. The germline V and J ends were trimmed by 6 bases and 2 bases, with 10 bases remaining between them. Germline CDR1 and CDR2: LNHDA and SQIVND (reference sequence). The CDR3, as DNA: TGTGCCAGTAGCCATCAGGGTAACACTGAAGCTTTCTTT. Translated: CASSHQGNTEAFF.

V and J are TRBV19 and TRBJ1-6, with TRBD1 as a possible D gene (5 bases). The V end lost 9 bases, the J end lost 5 bases, and 26 bases lay between the germline ends. The germline V gene has CDR1 LNHDA and CDR2 SQIVND (reference sequence). This CDR3 has 18 residues. CDR3 nucleotides: TGTGCCAGCTTCCTGTCAATCACCGGGACGGGAGATAATTCACCCCTCCACTTT. Residues: CASFLSITGTGDNSPLHF.

The chain couples TRBV7-8 to TRBJ1-4, with D unresolved. Trimming left V 5 bases short and J 4 bases short, with 17 bases between. Per the germline V gene, CDR1 is SGHVS and CDR2 is FQNEAQ. CDR3 length: 16 amino acids. CDR3 coding DNA: TGTGCCAGCAGCCAGCCGGGCGGAGTACGTAATGAAAAACTGTTTTTT. This gives the protein CASSQPGGVRNEKLFF. The full variable domain, its missing parts supplied by reference TRBV7-8 and TRBJ1-4, is GAGVSQSPRYKVAKRGQDVALRCDPISGHVSLFWYQQALGQGPEFLTYFQNEAQLDKSGLPSDRFFAERPEGSVSTLKIQRTQQEDSAVYLCASSQPGGVRNEKLFFGSGTQLSVL.

About this clonotype itself: The conserved closing phenylalanine or tryptophan is absent in this CDR3, likely reflecting a read error. The V and J genes are TRBV9 and TRBJ2-7; D ambiguous. The ends were cut back, 0 bases at V and 4 bases at J, with 8 bases in the middle. Germline V lookup: CDR1 SGDLS, CDR2 YYNGEE. This CDR3 has 13 residues. The CDR3 nucleotides read TGTGCCAGCAGCGTAGGTTTCGGATACGAGCAGTACCTC. As protein: CASSVGFGYEQYL.

The chain carries TRBV20-1 and TRBJ2-3, with 8 bases that match TRBD2. Germline CDR1 and CDR2: DFQATT and SNEGSKA (reference sequence). J lost 3 bases, V lost 5 bases, and 16 bases had no gene match. The CDR3 is 17 residues long. CDR3 in DNA: TGCAGTGCTTTTCCCCCCGGGGGGGCGATGAGGACAGATACGCAGTATTTT. It yields the protein CSAFPPGGAMRTDTQYF.

This clonotype was seen at least ten times. V and J are TRBV6-5 and TRBJ2-7; TRBD1 matches 7 bases. Trimming removed 10 bases from V and 4 bases from J; junction bases left unmatched: 13. The CDR3 has 14 residues. CDR1 and CDR2 from the germline V gene are MNHEY and SVGAGI. CDR3 sequence (DNA): TGTGCCACCCGCATCGACGACAGGGCGTACGAGCAGTACTTC. Protein: CATRIDDRAYEQYF.

This clonotype was seen only a few times. The chain couples TRBV7-9 to TRBJ2-7; D not resolved. Germline V gene sequence: CDR1 SEHNR, CDR2 FQNEAQ (reference sequence). Deletions cut 2 bases from V and 3 bases from J, with 8 bases between. The length of the CDR3 is 13 residues. The CDR3: CASSLRGDYEQYF. The CDR3 region has the DNA TGTGCCAGCAGCTTACGTGGGGACTACGAGCAGTACTTC.

The chain joins TRBV24-1 to TRBJ2-2; 8 bases fit TRBD2. CDR3 length equals 16 residues. Germline CDR1 reads KGHDR; CDR2 reads SFDVKD. The trim removed 7 bases at V and 5 bases at J, leaving 11 bases unmatched. The CDR3 reads CATRQDERGMTGELFF. In DNA form, the CDR3 reads TGTGCCACCAGGCAGGACGAGCGGGGGATGACCGGGGAGCTGTTTTTT.

This clonotype has ten or more counts. V is TRBV5-5 and J is TRBJ2-1, with D perhaps matching TRBD2 (7 bases). Germline V gives CDR1 SGHKS, CDR2 YYEKEE (reference sequence). The CDR3 is 15 amino acids. With 2 bases removed from V and 7 bases from J, the gap between germline ends came to 16 bases. CDR3 DNA sequence: TGTGCCAGCAGCTTTAGGGTCAGGGGAGGGAATGAGCAGTTCTTC. It codes for CASSFRVRGGNEQFF.

This clonotype was observed a handful of times. The chain couples TRBV5-1 to TRBJ2-7, with D maybe TRBD1 (6 bases). CDR1 is SGHRS and CDR2 is YFSETQ in the germline V gene. Between the trimmed V and J ends, which lost 5 bases and 5 bases, there was a span of 8 bases. The CDR3 totals 11 residues. The chain's CDR3 is CASRTGNEQYF. The CDR3 nucleotides read TGCGCCAGCAGAACAGGGAACGAGCAGTACTTC.

The table lists this clonotype with many counts. This chain uses TRBV7-9 with TRBJ2-2, with D maybe TRBD2 (6 bases). This CDR3 has 15 residues. Germline values: CDR1 SEHNR, CDR2 FQNEAQ (reference sequence). V was shortened by 3 bases and J by 0 bases, with 8 bases between the two germline ends. Here the CDR3 DNA reads TGTGCCAGCAGCTTGCGACTAGCGAACACCGGGGAGCTGTTTTTT. This sequence encodes CASSLRLANTGELFF.